This T cell receptor (beta chain) was identified in a study of blood T cell repertoires in COVID-19. Study as a whole: Sites in the United States, Italy and Spain provided acute and convalescent COVID-19 samples. PBMCs, B-cell-depleted T cells, or T cells were the source of the cDNA or gDNA that made up the material.

In the authors' workflow: Amplification of reference gene primers provided the estimated nucleated cell counts. TCRdb keeps only in-frame clones here, not all; method: immunoSEQ multiplex PCR. The V and J calls and clone size come from that table; D and trimming were worked out from the DNA. The sample lists 190,000 or so clones; roughly 78% were seen once. Germline V CDR1 and CDR2: SNHLY, FYNNEI. Trimming took 6 bases from V and 6 from J, leaving 7 bases between them. The CDR3 is 11 residues long. The genes are TRBV2 and TRBJ2-3; D ambiguous. Sequences were obtained from peripheral blood. The TCR sequence derives from a woman over 75 with active or convalescent COVID-19. The CDR3 reads CASRFADTQYF. In nucleotides, the CDR3 is TGTGCCAGCAGGTTTGCGGATACGCAGTATTTT.